This entry lists 22 T cell receptor beta chains sequenced from one sample in a study of T cells in Graves' hyperthyroidism and ophthalmopathy. It was RNA transcripts that yielded the amplified TCR beta CDR3 regions. First-round RT-PCR with HTBI primers amplified the TCR CDR3 region. TCRdb fed the multiplex PCR reads into MiXCR, producing one record per CDR3 protein. Among about 210,000 distinct CDR3 sequences listed, 15% to 20% were seen once. The sample taken for sequencing was blood. The source is a man aged 50 to 59 with Graves' hyperthyroidism.

This clonotype was counted ten times or more. The V gene is TRBV28, the J gene TRBJ2-2; D might be TRBD2 (6 bases). Trimming took 5 bases from V and 0 from J, leaving 13 bases between them. Germline V gives CDR1 MDHEN, CDR2 SYDVKM. This CDR3 is built from 16 residues. Written as DNA, the CDR3 is TGTGCCAGCAGTCTCCGGGACTGGACGAACACCGGGGAGCTGTTTTTT. Translating it yields CASSLRDWTNTGELFF.

The V and J genes are TRBV28 and TRBJ2-1, with D perhaps given as TRBD1 or TRBD2 (6 bases each). Trimming removed 3 bases at V and 7 bases at J, with 16 bases between. This CDR3 has 15 residues. Looked up from germline, CDR1 is MDHEN and CDR2 is SYDVKM. CDR3 bases: TGTGCCAGCAGTTTCGGAGGGGGACGGGTGAATGAGCAGTTCTTC. This codes for CASSFGGGRVNEQFF.

This clonotype was detected ten times or more. This CDR3 is CASSLPPTSGKWDEQFF. The DNA of the CDR3 is TGTGCCAGCAGTTTACCCCCGACTAGCGGGAAGTGGGATGAGCAGTTCTTC. The chain carries TRBV28 and TRBJ2-1; 11 bases map to TRBD2. The ends lost 2 bases at V and 8 bases at J; junction bases unmatched: 11. The CDR3 runs to 17 residues. Looked up from germline, CDR1 is MDHEN and CDR2 is SYDVKM.

There are a few counts of this clonotype. The rearrangement joins TRBV20-1 to TRBJ2-7; D possibly corresponds to TRBD1 (6 bases). CDR3 length: 14 amino acids. V was clipped by 6 bases and J by 2 bases, with 17 bases between them. Germline V gene lookup returns CDR1 DFQATT and CDR2 SNEGSKA (reference sequence). The CDR3 DNA reads as TGCAGTGCGCCTACTCGACAGGTCACCTACGAGCAGTACTTC. The encoded protein is CSAPTRQVTYEQYF.

This clonotype was seen many times. The chain carries TRBV20-1 and TRBJ2-3; tentatively, D is TRBD2 (6 bases). V gave up 5 bases and J gave up 2 bases, with 23 bases separating them. The germline CDR1 and CDR2 sequences are DFQATT and SNEGSKA (reference sequence). There are 17 residues in the CDR3. The CDR3 DNA reads TGCAGTGCTCCACCTACCGTTATGGCGGGACTCACAGATACGCAGTATTTT. Its protein is CSAPPTVMAGLTDTQYF.

The chain has TRBV5-1 and TRBJ2-3; D remains unclear. This CDR3 spans 16 amino acids. Per germline, CDR1 SGHRS and CDR2 YFSETQ. V lost 4 bases, J lost 2 bases, and 17 bases lay in between. CDR3 sequence reads: CASSPRGPTNTDTQYF. CDR3 DNA sequence: TGCGCCAGCAGCCCACGTGGACCGACGAACACAGATACGCAGTATTTT.

This clonotype was detected many times. This chain connects TRBV28 to TRBJ2-7; 7 bases match TRBD1. This CDR3 is built from 14 residues. In germline, CDR1 is MDHEN, CDR2 SYDVKM. The trim removed 7 bases at V and 0 bases at J, leaving 6 bases unmatched. CDR3 in amino acids: CASIPGQSSYEQYF. The CDR3 DNA is TGTGCCAGCATACCGGGACAGAGCTCCTACGAGCAGTACTTC.

The sample holds many counts of this clonotype. J is TRBJ2-5 and V is TRBV12-5, with a weak D call TRBD2 (6 bases). Germline lookup yields CDR1 LGHNT and CDR2 FRNRAP. Trimming took off 6 bases at V and 3 bases at J, with 11 bases between the two ends. The CDR3 covers 13 residues. The CDR3 protein is CASGPDYEETQYF. The CDR3 coding sequence is TGTGCTAGTGGCCCGGACTATGAAGAGACCCAGTACTTC.

This clonotype was picked up many times. The chain uses TRBV11-2 and TRBJ2-7; D might be TRBD2 (5 bases). CDR3 length: 15 residues. Germline V gives CDR1 SGHAT, CDR2 FQNNGV. Trimming took 1 base from V and 4 from J, leaving 14 bases between them. CDR3 nucleotide sequence: TGTGCCAGCAGCTTAGTCGTCGGAGGTTGGTACGAGCAGTACTTC. This codes for CASSLVVGGWYEQYF. The full variable domain, in which reference TRBV11-2 and TRBJ2-7 provide the parts outside the CDR3, is EAGVAQSPRYKIIEKRQSVAFWCNPISGHATLYWYQQILGQGPKLLIQFQNNGVVDDSQLPKDRFSAERLKGVDSTLKIQPAKLEDSAVYLCASSLVVGGWYEQYFGPGTRLTVT.

There are many counts of this clonotype. V is TRBV7-8 and J is TRBJ2-1; 9 nucleotides line up with TRBD1. CDR1 is SGHVS and CDR2 is FQNEAQ in the germline V gene. Germline trimming cut 1 base from V and 6 bases from J; bases unmatched to any gene: 10. This CDR3 is 17 amino acids long. CDR3 sequence (DNA): TGTGCCAGCAGCTTAGATTTCACCGGGACAGGGTTCAATGAGCAGTTCTTC. It specifies CASSLDFTGTGFNEQFF.

This clonotype was seen at least ten times. The chain uses TRBV5-1 and TRBJ2-5; TRBD1 aligns across 7 bases. V lost 2 bases, J lost 5 bases, and 6 bases stayed unmatched. This CDR3 comprises 14 residues. Germline V CDR1 and CDR2: SGHRS, YFSETQ. The DNA of the CDR3 is TGCGCCAGCAGCTTCGAGACAGGGCGGGAGACCCAGTACTTC. Its translation is CASSFETGRETQYF.

About this clonotype: Compared with germline, one end of the junction differs, possibly owing to a read error. The chain employs TRBV6-1 and TRBJ2-7, with D perhaps TRBD1 or TRBD2 (5 bases each). Germline assignment: CDR1 MNHNS and CDR2 SASEGT. The CDR3 has 15 residues. CDR3 sequence reads: CASSEAGLAGYERYF. In DNA, the CDR3 is TGTGCCAGCAGTGAAGCGGGGCTAGCAGGCTACGAGCGGTACTTC.

V and J are TRBV9 and TRBJ1-4; TRBD1 is a possible D gene (6 bases). CDR1 and CDR2 from the germline V gene are SGDLS and YYNGEE. V lost 4 bases and J 3 bases, leaving 22 bases between the germline ends. CDR3 length: 18 amino acids. CDR3 region: CASSKGQTHYNPNEKLFF. The DNA for the CDR3 is TGTGCCAGCAGCAAAGGACAGACCCACTACAATCCTAATGAAAAACTGTTTTTT.

This clonotype has ten or more counts. V gene TRBV18 combines with J gene TRBJ2-1; 11 bases are shared with TRBD2. From germline, CDR1 is KGHSH and CDR2 LQKENI. J was trimmed by 10 bases and V by 3 bases; bases with no gene match: 14. The CDR3 has 17 amino acids. In DNA, the CDR3 is TGTGCCAGCTCACCGGGAACCCCACTAGCGGGAGTTGGAGAGCAGTTCTTC. Translation gives CASSPGTPLAGVGEQFF.

In this sample, this clonotype turned up many times. The chain employs TRBV20-1 and TRBJ2-1, with 9 positions matching TRBD1. The CDR3 extends over 17 amino acids. V trimming: 1 base; J trimming: 8 bases; junction bases outside the gene matches: 15. CDR1 and CDR2 from the germline V gene are DFQATT and SNEGSKA (reference sequence). The CDR3 DNA reads TGCAGTGCTAGAGTTCTTCATGGGACAGGGAATCTGGATGAGCAGTTCTTC. Its protein is CSARVLHGTGNLDEQFF.

This clonotype came up many times. This chain joins TRBV5-6 and TRBJ2-3; a possible D gene is TRBD2 (6 bases). CDR3 size: 14 residues. The germline V gene has CDR1 SGHDT and CDR2 YYEEEE. Trimming cost V 2 bases and J 4 bases, with 11 bases left between them. The CDR3 DNA sequence: TGTGCCAGCAGCTTTGGAGGGCCCCCAGATACGCAGTATTTT. This sequence encodes CASSFGGPPDTQYF.

This clonotype was recorded a few times. The J gene is TRBJ2-2, the V gene TRBV5-6; the D is unclear. Germline V gene data show CDR1 as SGHDT and CDR2 as YYEEEE. The CDR3 runs to 15 residues. Trimming left V 1 base short and J 4 bases short, with 11 bases between. CDR3 region: CASSLLALGTGELFF. In nucleotides, the CDR3 is TGTGCCAGCAGCTTGTTAGCTCTGGGCACCGGGGAGCTGTTTTTT.

This clonotype was counted a few times. The chain recombines TRBV3-1 with TRBJ2-7; 11 bases are a match to TRBD1. Trimming at V came to 1 base and at J to 6 bases, leaving 11 bases not matched to a gene. Germline CDR1 is LGHDT and CDR2 is YNNKEL (reference sequence). This CDR3 spans 17 amino acids. CDR3 coding DNA: TGTGCCAGCAGCCAAGCATCGTTGGGACAGGGGGGTGTCGAGCAGTACTTC. As protein: CASSQASLGQGGVEQYF.

The count of this clonotype is one. V usage is TRBV7-2 and J usage is TRBJ2-3; D ambiguous. The V end lost 5 bases, the J end lost 0 bases, and 6 bases lay between the germline ends. Germline assignment: CDR1 SGHTA and CDR2 FQGNSA. The CDR3 consists of 13 residues. The CDR3 DNA reads TGTACCAGCAGCCAGGACAGCACAGATACGCAGTATTTT. It translates to CTSSQDSTDTQYF.

The chain combines TRBV3-1 with TRBJ2-7, with 7 positions matching TRBD1. CDR1 and CDR2 from the germline V gene are LGHDT and YNNKEL (reference sequence). This CDR3 has 16 residues. Trimming at V came to 0 bases and at J to 3 bases, leaving 8 bases not matched to a gene. The CDR3 loop reads CASSQDGTVGYYEQYF. The CDR3 coding sequence is TGTGCCAGCAGCCAAGACGGGACAGTGGGGTACTACGAGCAGTACTTC.

The chain employs TRBV5-1 and TRBJ2-1, with D perhaps matching TRBD2 (6 bases). The CDR3 sequence is 14 residues long. The V end was cut by 3 bases, the J end by 4 bases, with 11 bases between. Germline V lookup: CDR1 SGHRS, CDR2 YFSETQ. CDR3 coding DNA: TGCGCCAGCAGCTCGGGACTGGAATACAATGAGCAGTTCTTC. Translating gives CASSSGLEYNEQFF.

This clonotype was counted at least ten times. This rearrangement joins TRBV12-3 or TRBV12-4 to TRBJ2-2; 7 bases match TRBD1. Trimming cost V 4 bases and J 6 bases; bases outside gene matches: 2. This CDR3 spans 13 amino acids. The CDR3 nucleotides are TGTGCCAGCAGTTGGCAGGGGGCCGGGGAGCTGTTTTTT. Encoded protein: CASSWQGAGELFF.